This paragraph covers one T cell receptor (beta chain) sequence. The antigen this receptor binds is unknown. The sample holds no much larger clone one base away, and base qualities are not on file. Participants in the prospective study were aged roughly 18 to 100 years, lived in about two dozen United States geographic areas, and enrolled through a virtual design. To assign participants to cohorts, the prospective study relied on clinical history that participants themselves reported in a screening survey and a study questionnaire. A participant counted as exposed if, within 2 weeks of entering the study, that participant had been in contact with someone who had a PCR-confirmed or clinician-diagnosed COVID-19 case. In the prospective study, mobile phlebotomists collected whole blood, serum and a nasopharyngeal or oropharyngeal swab from each participant. Over a roughly two-month period, participants in the prospective study had the option of providing additional blood draws and questionnaires. Blood samples from the prospective study were shipped frozen or at room temperature prior to DNA extraction.

The data were obtained in a study of blood T cell repertoires in COVID-19 (dated by TCRdb to the early 2020s). A note on the overall study: Samples covering the acute and convalescent phases of COVID-19 were provided by collaborators in the United States, Italy and Spain. The material from the prospective study consisted of cDNA or gDNA derived from T cells, B-cell-depleted T cells, or PBMCs. Subjects who had been exposed to COVID-19, were actively infected with it, or had recovered from it provided the deeply sampled blood TCRbeta repertoires that made up the dataset. The repertoires were made available in a free public database intended to serve as a resource for research on the immune response to SARS-CoV-2. The samples were drawn from the first 160 participants of the ongoing ImmuneRACE study and from under 1,500 subjects provided by 6 global collaborators. Nearly every sample came with metadata listing a de-identified subject ID, COVID-19 status, age in years and sex. HLA class I and class II types, where available, came from metadata supplied by the sample provider rather than from assay-based typing. What the work shows at the level of the full study, not this receptor alone: The amount of clinical and demographic metadata varied by source and participant and was provided uncurated.

The germline V gene encodes CDR1 LNHDA and CDR2 SQIVND (reference sequence). The cysteine opens and the phenylalanine closes a CDR3 of 13 amino acids. The sequence is cut down to CDR3 DNA, 39 bases in frame from base 1. V loses 9 bases at its end and J loses 7 bases; junction bases beyond the gene matches: 8. The immunoSEQ Assay, a bias-controlled multiplex PCR, was used to amplify TCRbeta CDR3 regions from genomic DNA. Per the authors' processing: The number of nucleated cells in each sample was estimated by amplification of reference gene primers within the assay. To quantify the absolute abundance of each unique TCRbeta CDR3 rearrangement, sequence reads were collapsed and filtered. Productive Simpson clonality was computed per sample as the square root of Simpson's diversity index over productive rearrangements. Drawn from immuneACCESS, this table holds only the in-frame rearrangements with V and J called that TCRdb kept. Clones are partly lost; checked studies trace under half to an unresolved V gene and leave the rest unexplained. V and J calls and clone size are as listed in that table; D and trimming were resolved from the DNA. This sample is represented by 300,000 to 350,000 clones; about nine tenths of them were singletons. Approximately 1% of the sample goes to the ten largest clones.

The rearrangement joined TRBV19 to TRBJ2-1, with 8 central nucleotides matching TRBD2. The receptor was isolated from a woman aged 25 to 39 who had been exposed to COVID-19. Sequencing was performed on PBMCs or T cells enriched from blood (not recorded which). The CDR3 corresponds to CASPPGGCNEQFF. The nucleotide sequence reads TGTGCCAGCCCCCCGGGAGGGTGTAATGAGCAGTTCTTC.